These T cell receptor beta chains were read from a single sample in a study of T cell responses to AZD1222 COVID-19 vaccine. Profiling relied on immunoSEQ multiplex PCR, and the TCRdb table lists in-frame clones only, not all of them. Here the sample spans about 140,000 clones, 90% to 95% being singletons. The input for sequencing was peripheral blood, taken on day 0 of AZD1222 vaccination. The receptors here all came from an adult in good health. The CDR3 runs from the conserved cysteine through the conserved F or W. The D gene is left open where the match is weak. Rows give clone size only sometimes, using once, few, many, or a class for an expanded clone.

TRBV9	TRBD2	.	TRBJ2-1	TGTGCCAGCACCAGAGCGGGGGGCCCCTACAATGAGCAGTTCTTC	CASTRAGGPYNEQFF
TRBV7-2	.	once	TRBJ1-1	TGTGCCAGCAGCTTACTTAACACTGAAGCTTTCTTT	CASSLLNTEAFF
TRBV3-1/TRBV3-2	TRBD2	.	TRBJ2-1	TGTGCCAGCAGCGATGTCGGGACTAGCGGGGGGGAATTCTACAATGAGCAGTTCTTC	CASSDVGTSGGEFYNEQFF
TRBV4-3	TRBD2	.	TRBJ2-4	TGCGCCAGCAGCCAAGTCCCCCGGACTAGCGGGGGAAACATTCAGTACTTC	CASSQVPRTSGGNIQYF
TRBV18	TRBD1	.	TRBJ2-7	TGTGCCAGCTCACCACAGGGGGCCGCGTCCTACGAGCAGTACTTC	CASSPQGAASYEQYF
TRBV3-1/TRBV3-2	.	.	TRBJ1-2	TGTGCCAGCGCGTATCGATCCCCGAGGTGGTCGGGCTACACCTTC	CASAYRSPRWSGYTF
TRBV3-1/TRBV3-2	TRBD2	.	TRBJ2-1	TGTGCCAGCAGCCGCGCACTAGCGGCCTCCTACAATGAGCAGTTCTTC	CASSRALAASYNEQFF
TRBV9	TRBD2	once	TRBJ2-2	TGTGCCAGCAGCGTAGCAAGCGGGGGGGCCCCCGGGGAGCTGTTTTTT	CASSVASGGAPGELFF
TRBV2	TRBD1	.	TRBJ1-1	TGTGCCAGCAGTGGGGACAGGAACACTGAAGCTTTCTTT	CASSGDRNTEAFF
TRBV6-5	.	.	TRBJ1-6	TGTGCCAGCAGCAGACAGAATTCACCCCTCCACTTT	CASSRQNSPLHF
TRBV21-1	.	.	TRBJ1-1	TGTGCCAGCAGCACCTGGACAGAGGAAGGAGGCACTGAAGCTTTCTTT	CASSTWTEEGGTEAFF
TRBV5-1	.	.	TRBJ2-5	TGCGCCAGCAGCTTGGGGTCCAACGGGGAGACCCAGTACTTC	CASSLGSNGETQYF
TRBV12-3/TRBV12-4	.	.	TRBJ1-1	TGTGCCAGCAGTTTAACGTACACTGAAGCTTTCTTT	CASSLTYTEAFF
TRBV6-5	.	few	TRBJ1-5	TGTGCCAGCAAGAGGAGCCTTAGCAATCAGCCCCAGCATTTT	CASKRSLSNQPQHF
TRBV12-3/TRBV12-4	.	.	TRBJ1-1	TGTGCCAGCAGTTTTTTCGGCCCAACTGAAGCTTTCTTT	CASSFFGPTEAFF
TRBV30	TRBD1	.	TRBJ1-1	TGTGCCTGGAACGACCAGGGGGCAGAAGCTTTCTTT	CAWNDQGAEAFF
TRBV12-3/TRBV12-4	.	.	TRBJ1-1	TGTGCCAGCAGCAATAACTTTCAAGCTGAAGCTTTCTTT	CASSNNFQAEAFF
TRBV28	.	.	TRBJ2-7	TGTGCCAGCAGTTTAGTACTAGGGAACTACGAGCAGTACTTC	CASSLVLGNYEQYF
TRBV19	.	.	TRBJ1-1	TGTGCCACCAAGGTTTCCACTGAAGCTTTCTTT	CATKVSTEAFF
TRBV7-2	TRBD1	.	TRBJ1-4	TGTGCCAGCAGCCCGACAGGGATTACTAATGAAAAACTGTTTTTT	CASSPTGITNEKLFF
TRBV1	.	once	TRBJ1-1	TGCACCAGCAGCCAATGGTCAAGGGGGAATAGGTCCATGAACACTGAAGCTTTCTTT	CTSSQWSRGNRSMNTEAFF
TRBV7-2	TRBD2	.	TRBJ2-1	TGTGCCAGCAGCCCGGGACTAGCGGGAAACAATGAGCAGTTCTTC	CASSPGLAGNNEQFF
TRBV7-3	.	.	TRBJ1-2	TGTGCCAGCAGCTTAGTGGGGGCAGATGGCTACACCTTC	CASSLVGADGYTF
TRBV7-3	TRBD2	.	TRBJ2-7	TGTGCCAGCAGCAATGTAGCGGGAGGCGAGCAGTACTTC	CASSNVAGGEQYF
TRBV19	.	.	TRBJ1-5	TGTGCCAGTAGCCAGGAGAGGTTGGATCAGCCCCAGCATTTT	CASSQERLDQPQHF
TRBV7-2	TRBD2	once	TRBJ2-2	TGTGCCAGCAGCCCGGCCGGGACTAGCGGCACCGGGGAGCTGTTTTTT	CASSPAGTSGTGELFF
TRBV6-1	.	.	TRBJ1-3	TGTGCCAGCAGTGAGTCACCGAGCTCTGGAAACACCATATATTTT	CASSESPSSGNTIYF
TRBV28	TRBD1	.	TRBJ1-2	TGTGCCAGCCGTCAGGGGGGGGGCGCGGACACCTTC	CASRQGGGADTF